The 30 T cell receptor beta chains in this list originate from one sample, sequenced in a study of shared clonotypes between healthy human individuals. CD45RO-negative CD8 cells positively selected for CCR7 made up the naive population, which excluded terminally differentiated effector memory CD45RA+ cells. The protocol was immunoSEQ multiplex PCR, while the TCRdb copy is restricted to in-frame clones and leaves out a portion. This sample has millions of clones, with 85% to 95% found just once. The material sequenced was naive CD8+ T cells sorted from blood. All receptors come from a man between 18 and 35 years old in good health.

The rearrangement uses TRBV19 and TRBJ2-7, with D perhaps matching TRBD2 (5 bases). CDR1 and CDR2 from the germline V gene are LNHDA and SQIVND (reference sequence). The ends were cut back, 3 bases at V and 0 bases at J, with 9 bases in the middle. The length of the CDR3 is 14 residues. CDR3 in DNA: TGTGCCAGTAGTATGAGGACTCTCTCCTACGAGCAGTACTTC. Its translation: CASSMRTLSYEQYF.

This chain's CDR3 is CASPPAWYSNQPQHF. The DNA of the CDR3 is TGTGCCAGCCCTCCGGCCTGGTATAGCAATCAGCCCCAGCATTTT. This chain joins TRBV6-5 and TRBJ1-5, with no clear D. The length of the CDR3 is 15 residues. CDR1 and CDR2 (germline): MNHEY, SVGAGI. The germline V and J ends were trimmed by 8 bases and 0 bases, with 14 bases remaining between them.

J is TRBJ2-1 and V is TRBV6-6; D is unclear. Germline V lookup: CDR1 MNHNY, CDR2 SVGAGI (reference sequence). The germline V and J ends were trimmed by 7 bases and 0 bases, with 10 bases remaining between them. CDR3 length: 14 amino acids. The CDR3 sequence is CASTPRASYNEQFF. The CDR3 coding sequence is TGTGCCAGCACGCCCCGGGCCTCCTACAATGAGCAGTTCTTC.

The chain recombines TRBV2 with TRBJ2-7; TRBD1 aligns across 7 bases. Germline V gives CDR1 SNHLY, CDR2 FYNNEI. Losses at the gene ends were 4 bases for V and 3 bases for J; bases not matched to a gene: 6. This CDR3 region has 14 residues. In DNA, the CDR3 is TGTGCCAGCAGTGCCCAGGGGGACGGCTACGAGCAGTACTTC. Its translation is CASSAQGDGYEQYF.

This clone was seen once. The CDR3 bases are TGTGCCAGTAGTATAGGAGGACACGGTTACTACGAGCAGTACTTC. Its protein product is CASSIGGHGYYEQYF. This chain uses TRBV19 with TRBJ2-7; D perhaps matches TRBD1 (5 bases). V was shortened by 1 base and J by 3 bases, with 13 bases between the two germline ends. There are 15 residues in the CDR3. Germline assignment: CDR1 LNHDA and CDR2 SQIVND (reference sequence).

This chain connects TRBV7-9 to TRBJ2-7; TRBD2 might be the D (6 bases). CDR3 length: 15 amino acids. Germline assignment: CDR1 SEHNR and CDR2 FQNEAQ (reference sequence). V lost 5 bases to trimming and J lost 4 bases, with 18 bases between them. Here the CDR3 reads CASSQSAGGFYEQYF. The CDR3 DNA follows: TGTGCCAGCAGCCAGTCGGCAGGAGGGTTTTACGAGCAGTACTTC.

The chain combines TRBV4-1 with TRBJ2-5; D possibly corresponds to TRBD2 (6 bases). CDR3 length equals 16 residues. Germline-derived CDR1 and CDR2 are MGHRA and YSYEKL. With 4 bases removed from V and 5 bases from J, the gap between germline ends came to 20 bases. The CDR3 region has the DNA TGCGCCAGCAGCCTGACGCCGGGAGTCCAACGGGAGACCCAGTACTTC. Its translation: CASSLTPGVQRETQYF.

CDR3: CASSVAGVGYEQYF. In DNA form, the CDR3 reads TGTGCCAGCAGCGTAGCGGGTGTTGGCTACGAGCAGTACTTC. The rearrangement uses TRBV9 and TRBJ2-7; D gene uncertain. CDR1 is SGDLS and CDR2 is YYNGEE in the germline V gene. The CDR3 spans 14 residues. Trimming stripped 0 bases from V and 3 bases from J, with 10 bases between. The whole variable domain, remainder taken from reference TRBV9 and TRBJ2-7, is DSGVTQTPKHLITATGQRVTLRCSPRSGDLSVYWYQQSLDQGLQFLIQYYNGEERAKGNILERFSAQQFPDLHSELNLSSLELGDSALYFCASSVAGVGYEQYFGPGTRLTVT.

CDR3: CASSQDTAPDTDTQYF. The CDR3 region has the DNA TGCGCCAGCAGCCAAGATACTGCCCCGGACACAGATACGCAGTATTTT. The chain has TRBV4-1 and TRBJ2-3; D is ambiguous. This CDR3 spans 16 amino acids. V lost 0 bases to trimming and J lost 2 bases, with 12 bases between them. The germline gives CDR1 MGHRA, CDR2 YSYEKL.

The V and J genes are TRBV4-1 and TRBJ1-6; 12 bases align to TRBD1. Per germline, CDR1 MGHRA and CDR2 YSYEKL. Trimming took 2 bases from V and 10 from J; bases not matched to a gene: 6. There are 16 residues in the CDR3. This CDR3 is CASSQLVGQGASPLHF. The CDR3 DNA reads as TGCGCCAGCAGCCAACTGGTGGGACAGGGGGCGTCACCCCTCCACTTT.

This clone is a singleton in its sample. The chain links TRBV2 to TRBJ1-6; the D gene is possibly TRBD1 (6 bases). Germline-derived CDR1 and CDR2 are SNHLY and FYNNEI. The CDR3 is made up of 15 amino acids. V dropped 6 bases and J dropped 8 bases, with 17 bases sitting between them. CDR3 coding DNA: TGTGCCAGCAGGGAGGGGGACGTCTCGGATTCACCCCTCCACTTT. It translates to CASREGDVSDSPLHF.

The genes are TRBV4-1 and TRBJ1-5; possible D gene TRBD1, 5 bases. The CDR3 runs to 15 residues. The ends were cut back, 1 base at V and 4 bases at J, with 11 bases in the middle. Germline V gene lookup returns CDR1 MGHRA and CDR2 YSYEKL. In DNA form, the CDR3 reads TGCGCCAGCAGCCAAGTTTTGGGGGTTAATCAGCCCCAGCATTTT. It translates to CASSQVLGVNQPQHF.

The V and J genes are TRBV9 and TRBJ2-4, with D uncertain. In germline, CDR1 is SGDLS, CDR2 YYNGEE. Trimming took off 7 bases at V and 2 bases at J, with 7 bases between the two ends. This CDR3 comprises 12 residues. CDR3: CASEDTKNIQYF. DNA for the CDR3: TGTGCCAGCGAAGACACCAAAAACATTCAGTACTTC.

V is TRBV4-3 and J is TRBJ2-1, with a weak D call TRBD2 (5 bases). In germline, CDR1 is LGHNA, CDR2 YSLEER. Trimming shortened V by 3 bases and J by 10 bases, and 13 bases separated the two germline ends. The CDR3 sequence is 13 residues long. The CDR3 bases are TGCGCCAGCAGCCAGGACTTAGGCGCGGAGCAGTTCTTC. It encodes CASSQDLGAEQFF.

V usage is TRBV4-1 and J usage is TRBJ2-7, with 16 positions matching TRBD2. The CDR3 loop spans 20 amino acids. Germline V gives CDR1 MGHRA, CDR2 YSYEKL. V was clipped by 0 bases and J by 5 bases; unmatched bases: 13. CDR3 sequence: CASSQDPMGLAGGPAHEQYF. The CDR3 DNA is TGCGCCAGCAGCCAAGATCCCATGGGACTAGCGGGAGGGCCGGCCCACGAGCAGTACTTC.

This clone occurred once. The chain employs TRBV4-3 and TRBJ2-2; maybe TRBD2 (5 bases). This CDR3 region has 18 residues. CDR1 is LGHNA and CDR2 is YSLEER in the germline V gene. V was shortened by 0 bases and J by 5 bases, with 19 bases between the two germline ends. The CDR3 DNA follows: TGCGCCAGCAGCCAAGATGGGTCCGGTAGCGAGTCGACCGGGGAGCTGTTTTTT. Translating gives CASSQDGSGSESTGELFF.

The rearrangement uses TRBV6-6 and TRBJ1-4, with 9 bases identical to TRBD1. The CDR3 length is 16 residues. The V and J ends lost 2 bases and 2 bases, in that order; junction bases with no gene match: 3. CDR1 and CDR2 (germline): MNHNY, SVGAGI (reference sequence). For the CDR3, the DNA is TGTGCCAGCAGTTACGGGACAGGGCAGACTAATGAAAAACTGTTTTTT. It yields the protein CASSYGTGQTNEKLFF.

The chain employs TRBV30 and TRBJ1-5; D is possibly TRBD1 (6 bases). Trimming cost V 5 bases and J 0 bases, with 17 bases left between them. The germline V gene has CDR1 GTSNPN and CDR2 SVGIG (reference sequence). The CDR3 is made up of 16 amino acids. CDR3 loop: CAWSEGVGASNQPQHF. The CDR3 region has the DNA TGTGCCTGGTCAGAGGGGGTTGGGGCTAGCAATCAGCCCCAGCATTTT.

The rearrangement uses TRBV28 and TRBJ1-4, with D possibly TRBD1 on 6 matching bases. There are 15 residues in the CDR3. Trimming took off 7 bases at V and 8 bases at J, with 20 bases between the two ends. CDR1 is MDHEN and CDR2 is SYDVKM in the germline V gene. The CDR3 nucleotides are TGTGCCAGCATGCTCGTTGGGGGCGTGGGCGAAAAACTGTTTTTT. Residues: CASMLVGGVGEKLFF.

The CDR3 region has the DNA TGCGCCAGCAGCTTGGATCACACGTACAATGAGCAGTTCTTC. Its protein is CASSLDHTYNEQFF. The genes are TRBV5-1 and TRBJ2-1; D unclear. Germline CDR1 SGHRS, CDR2 YFSETQ. Trimming pared 0 bases from V and 4 bases from J, leaving 8 bases between. The length of the CDR3 is 14 residues.

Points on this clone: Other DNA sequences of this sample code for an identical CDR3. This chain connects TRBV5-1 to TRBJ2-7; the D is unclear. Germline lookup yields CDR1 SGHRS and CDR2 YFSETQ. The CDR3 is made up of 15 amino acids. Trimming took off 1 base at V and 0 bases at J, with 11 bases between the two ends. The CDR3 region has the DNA TGCGCCAGCAGCTTGTCCCCAGGTAGCTCCTACGAGCAGTACTTC. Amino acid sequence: CASSLSPGSSYEQYF.

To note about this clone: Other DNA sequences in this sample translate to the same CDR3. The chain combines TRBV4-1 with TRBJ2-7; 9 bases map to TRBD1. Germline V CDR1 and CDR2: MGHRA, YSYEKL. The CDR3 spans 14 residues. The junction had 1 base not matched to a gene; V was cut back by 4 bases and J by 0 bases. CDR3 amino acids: CASSRTGDSYEQYF. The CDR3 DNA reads TGCGCCAGCAGCCGGACAGGGGACTCCTACGAGCAGTACTTC.

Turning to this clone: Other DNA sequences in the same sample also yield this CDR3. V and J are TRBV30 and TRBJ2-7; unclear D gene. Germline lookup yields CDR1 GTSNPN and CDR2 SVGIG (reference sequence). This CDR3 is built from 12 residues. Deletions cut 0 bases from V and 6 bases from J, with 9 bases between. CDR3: CAWSVLGPEQYF. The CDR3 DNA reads TGTGCCTGGAGTGTACTCGGGCCCGAGCAGTACTTC.

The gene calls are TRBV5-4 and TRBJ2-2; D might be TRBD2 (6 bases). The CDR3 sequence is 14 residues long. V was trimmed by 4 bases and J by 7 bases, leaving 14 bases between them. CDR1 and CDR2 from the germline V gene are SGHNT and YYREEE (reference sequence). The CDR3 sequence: CASSGGTPLGELFF. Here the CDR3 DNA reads TGTGCCAGCAGCGGGGGGACTCCTCTCGGGGAGCTGTTTTTT.

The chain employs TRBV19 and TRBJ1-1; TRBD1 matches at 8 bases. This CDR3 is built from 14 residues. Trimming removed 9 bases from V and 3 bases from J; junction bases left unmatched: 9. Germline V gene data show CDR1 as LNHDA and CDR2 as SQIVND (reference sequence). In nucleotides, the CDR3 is TGTGCCAGCGAAGGACAGGGATGGGACACTGAAGCTTTCTTT. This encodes CASEGQGWDTEAFF.

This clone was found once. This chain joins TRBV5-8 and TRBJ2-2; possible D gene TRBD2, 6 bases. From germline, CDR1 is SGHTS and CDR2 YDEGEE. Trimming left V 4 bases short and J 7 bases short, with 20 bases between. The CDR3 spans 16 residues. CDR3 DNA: TGTGCCAGCAGCATCCCGGGAGAGGGGACCAACGGGGAGCTGTTTTTT. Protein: CASSIPGEGTNGELFF.

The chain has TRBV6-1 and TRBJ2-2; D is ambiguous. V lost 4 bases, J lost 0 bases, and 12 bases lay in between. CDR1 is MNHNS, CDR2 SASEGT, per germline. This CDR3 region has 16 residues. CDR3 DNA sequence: TGTGCCAGCAGTGGGCAATGGGGTCCGAACACCGGGGAGCTGTTTTTT. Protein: CASSGQWGPNTGELFF.

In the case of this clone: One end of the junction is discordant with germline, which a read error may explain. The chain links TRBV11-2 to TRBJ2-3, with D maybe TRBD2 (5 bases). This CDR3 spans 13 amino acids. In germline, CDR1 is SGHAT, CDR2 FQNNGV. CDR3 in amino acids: CASSLEEADTQYF. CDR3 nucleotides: TGTGCCAGCAGCCTAGAGGAGGCAGATACGCAGTATTTT.

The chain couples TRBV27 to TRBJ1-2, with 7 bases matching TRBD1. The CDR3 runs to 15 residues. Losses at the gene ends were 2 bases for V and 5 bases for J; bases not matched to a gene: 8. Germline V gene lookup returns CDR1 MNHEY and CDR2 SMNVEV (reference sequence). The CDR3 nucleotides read TGTGCCAGCAGTTTAACCGGGACAGAACTGTATGGCTACACCTTC. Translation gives CASSLTGTELYGYTF.

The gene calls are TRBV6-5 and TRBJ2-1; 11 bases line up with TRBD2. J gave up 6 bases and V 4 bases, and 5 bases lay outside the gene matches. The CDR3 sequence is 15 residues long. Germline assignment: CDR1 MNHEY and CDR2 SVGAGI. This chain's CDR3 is CASSSLAGARNEQFF. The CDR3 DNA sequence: TGTGCCAGCAGTTCACTAGCGGGAGCACGCAATGAGCAGTTCTTC.